The 29 T cell receptor beta chains below all came from one sample that was sequenced in a study of OX40 agonist ivuxolimab in advanced cancers. Profiling relied on immunoSEQ multiplex PCR, and the TCRdb table lists in-frame clones only, not all of them. The sample yields about 41,000 clones, approximately 78% seen once. The source material was CD4+ or CD8+ T cells sorted from blood, sampled in a trial of the OX40 agonist ivuxolimab. The receptors stem from an adult with an advanced solid tumor such as melanoma, head and neck, liver or kidney cancer.

This rearrangement joins TRBV5-1 to TRBJ1-1; 7 bases match TRBD1. The CDR3 is made up of 17 amino acids. The junction had 14 bases not matched to a gene; V was cut back by 4 bases and J by 2 bases. CDR1 SGHRS and CDR2 YFSETQ come from the germline V gene. CDR3 in amino acids: CASSPGPIRGDNTEAFF. The CDR3 coding sequence is TGCGCCAGCAGCCCTGGCCCGATCAGGGGGGACAACACTGAAGCTTTCTTT.

The V and J genes are TRBV19 and TRBJ2-1; TRBD2 might be the D (5 bases). This CDR3 spans 13 amino acids. Trimming removed 3 bases at V and 9 bases at J, with 12 bases between. CDR1 is LNHDA and CDR2 is SQIVND in the germline V gene (reference sequence). The CDR3 sequence: CASSMGFGSEQFF. The DNA for the CDR3 is TGTGCCAGTAGTATGGGTTTTGGGAGTGAGCAGTTCTTC.

The chain uses TRBV5-1 and TRBJ2-3; possibly TRBD1 for D (6 bases). The CDR3 is 14 residues long. Germline CDR1 reads SGHRS; CDR2 reads YFSETQ. Deletions cut 3 bases from V and 5 bases from J, with 13 bases between. This CDR3 is CASSSGVRGDTQYF. CDR3 bases: TGCGCCAGCAGCTCAGGGGTAAGGGGAGATACGCAGTATTTT. Supplemented by reference TRBV5-1 and TRBJ2-3, the full variable domain reads KAGVTQTPRYLIKTRGQQVTLSCSPISGHRSVSWYQQTPGQGLQFLFEYFSETQRNKGNFPGRFSGRQFSNSRSEMNVSTLELGDSALYLCASSSGVRGDTQYFGPGTRLTVL.

The table lists this clone with a few counts. The chain couples TRBV5-1 to TRBJ2-5, with D maybe TRBD2 (6 bases). The V end was cut by 3 bases, the J end by 2 bases, with 17 bases between. The CDR3 runs 16 residues. CDR1 is SGHRS, CDR2 YFSETQ, per germline. The CDR3 DNA is TGCGCCAGCAGCTCCCGCCCAGGCGGGAAACAAGAGACCCAGTACTTC. Amino acids: CASSSRPGGKQETQYF. The entire variable domain, with the rest obtained from reference TRBV5-1 and TRBJ2-5, is as follows: KAGVTQTPRYLIKTRGQQVTLSCSPISGHRSVSWYQQTPGQGLQFLFEYFSETQRNKGNFPGRFSGRQFSNSRSEMNVSTLELGDSALYLCASSSRPGGKQETQYFGPGTRLLVL.

This clone was detected a few times. DNA for the CDR3: TGCGCCAGCCTGCCGGGACTAGCGGGAGATAGGGCCTACAATGAGCAGTTCTTC. It encodes CASLPGLAGDRAYNEQFF. This chain joins TRBV10-1 and TRBJ2-1; 14 nucleotides align to TRBD2. J was trimmed by 2 bases and V by 8 bases; bases with no gene match: 11. Germline V gene sequence: CDR1 WNHNN, CDR2 SYGVQD (reference sequence). The CDR3 is 18 residues long.

CDR3 DNA sequence: TGTGCCAGTAGTGCCTCGACAGGGAGTGGAAGTTCACCCCTCCACTTT. Encoded protein: CASSASTGSGSSPLHF. This sequence joins TRBV19 and TRBJ1-6, with 7 bases fitting TRBD1. The CDR3 covers 16 residues. The trim removed 5 bases at V and 9 bases at J, leaving 13 bases unmatched. CDR1 is LNHDA and CDR2 is SQIVND in the germline V gene (reference sequence).

This clone was detected only once. The V call is TRBV4-3, the J call TRBJ1-6; D not certain. The CDR3 contains 18 residues. Germline V gene sequence: CDR1 LGHNA, CDR2 YSLEER. Trimming removed 3 bases from V and 8 bases from J, with 23 bases in between. CDR3 sequence reads: CASSHEAYVADADSPLHF. The CDR3 nucleotides read TGCGCCAGCAGCCACGAGGCCTATGTTGCGGACGCGGATTCACCCCTCCACTTT.

The chain is built from TRBV7-2 and TRBJ2-7, with unresolved D. CDR3 length equals 13 residues. The V gene lost 1 base and the J gene lost 2 bases, with 6 bases spanning the gap. Germline V gene lookup returns CDR1 SGHTA and CDR2 FQGNSA. CDR3 residues: CASSLVAPYEQYV. CDR3 DNA: TGTGCCAGCAGCTTAGTGGCCCCCTACGAGCAGTACGTC.

The CDR3 bases are TGTGCCAGCAGTCCGCAGACAGGGTTTAATGGCTACACCTTC. Translation gives CASSPQTGFNGYTF. The genes are TRBV27 and TRBJ1-2; 7 bases are shared with TRBD1. The junction had 9 bases not matched to a gene; V was cut back by 5 bases and J by 6 bases. CDR1 is MNHEY, CDR2 SMNVEV, per germline (reference sequence). CDR3 length equals 14 residues.

V and J are TRBV5-6 and TRBJ2-7, with D perhaps TRBD1 or TRBD2 (5 bases each). Germline loops: CDR1 SGHDT, CDR2 YYEEEE. Trimming left V 5 bases short and J 7 bases short, with 22 bases between. CDR3 length: 15 residues. CDR3 nucleotide sequence: TGTGCCAGCAGGCGGGCCCCGACAGACCTAAGGGAGCAGTACGTC. This codes for CASRRAPTDLREQYV.

The V gene is TRBV27, the J gene TRBJ2-1, with 7 nucleotides matching TRBD1. This CDR3 spans 14 amino acids. CDR1 MNHEY and CDR2 SMNVEV come from the germline V gene (reference sequence). J was trimmed by 7 bases and V by 6 bases; bases with no gene match: 9. The CDR3 nucleotides read TGTGCCAGCAGCCCCCCGGACAGGAGGAATGAGCAGTTCTTC. Amino acid sequence: CASSPPDRRNEQFF.

The chain combines TRBV27 with TRBJ2-2, with D possibly being TRBD1 or TRBD2 (5 bases each). Germline loops: CDR1 MNHEY, CDR2 SMNVEV (reference sequence). V lost 6 bases and J lost 7, with 15 bases in between. CDR3 length: 14 residues. In nucleotides, the CDR3 is TGTGCCAGCAGCCCTATTGGGGGAGTCGGGGAGCTGTTTTTT. Translation: CASSPIGGVGELFF.

The chain couples TRBV5-1 to TRBJ2-1; D ambiguous. This CDR3 is 15 amino acids long. The V gene lost 0 bases and the J gene lost 2 bases, with 9 bases spanning the gap. Per germline, CDR1 SGHRS and CDR2 YFSETQ. The chain's CDR3 is CASSLGSPTYNEQFF. The CDR3 nucleotides read TGCGCCAGCAGCTTGGGATCGCCAACCTACAATGAGCAGTTCTTC.

The rearrangement joins TRBV2 to TRBJ1-5; D is unclear. The CDR3 has 13 residues. Germline assignment: CDR1 SNHLY and CDR2 FYNNEI. V was trimmed by 7 bases and J by 4 bases, leaving 11 bases between them. CDR3 in amino acids: CASTWELNQPQHF. DNA of the CDR3: TGTGCCAGCACCTGGGAATTAAATCAGCCCCAGCATTTT.

The rearrangement links TRBV19 to TRBJ1-2, with TRBD1 matching over 10 bases. V lost 2 bases and J lost 5; bases outside the gene matches: 5. Germline CDR1 and CDR2: LNHDA and SQIVND (reference sequence). The CDR3 totals 15 residues. CDR3 DNA: TGTGCCAGTAGTATAAAAGGGACAGGGGAATATGGCTACACCTTC. Its protein product is CASSIKGTGEYGYTF.

This clone was seen just once. This chain uses TRBV18 with TRBJ2-7, with 7 bases that match TRBD2. Unmatched junction bases numbered 5, after V lost 6 bases and J lost 0 bases. The germline CDR1 and CDR2 sequences are KGHSH and LQKENI. The CDR3 covers 14 residues. CDR3 nucleotide sequence: TGTGCCAGCTCCCCGGGGGGAGTCTCCTACGAGCAGTACTTC. The encoded protein is CASSPGGVSYEQYF.

J is TRBJ2-5 and V is TRBV5-4, with 8 bases fitting TRBD2. Unmatched junction bases numbered 16, after V lost 3 bases and J lost 3 bases. The CDR3 totals 18 residues. Looked up from germline, CDR1 is SGHNT and CDR2 is YYREEE (reference sequence). The CDR3 DNA follows: TGTGCCAGCAGCTGGTTTGGGCCCCAAGCGGGAGCGGAAGAGACCCAGTACTTC. Its translation is CASSWFGPQAGAEETQYF.

This clone was recorded only once. This chain links TRBV2 with TRBJ1-4; TRBD1 agrees at 7 bases. Looked up from germline, CDR1 is SNHLY and CDR2 is FYNNEI. The CDR3 length is 13 residues. The ends lost 10 bases at V and 4 bases at J; junction bases unmatched: 6. CDR3 amino acids: CAIGTAVNEKLFF. In nucleotides, the CDR3 is TGTGCCATCGGGACAGCCGTTAATGAAAAACTGTTTTTT. The full variable domain, completed using reference TRBV2 and TRBJ1-4, is EPEVTQTPSHQVTQMGQEVILRCVPISNHLYFYWYRQILGQKVEFLVSFYNNEISEKSEIFDDQFSVERPDGSNFTLKIRSTKLEDSAMYFCAIGTAVNEKLFFGSGTQLSVL.

This chain joins TRBV2 and TRBJ2-5; 7 bases line up with TRBD1. With the DNA end fitting TRBJ2-7 better, the J assignment may be wrong. This CDR3 contains 14 residues. Germline V gene data show CDR1 as SNHLY and CDR2 as FYNNEI. The CDR3 protein is CASSQDRDFYEQYF. The CDR3 region has the DNA TGTGCCAGCAGCCAAGACAGGGATTTCTACGAGCAGTACTTC.

The chain links TRBV5-6 to TRBJ2-1; weak D call: TRBD2 (6 bases). V lost 4 bases to trimming and J lost 7 bases, with 18 bases between them. This CDR3 is 15 amino acids long. From germline, CDR1 is SGHDT and CDR2 YYEEEE. The DNA of the CDR3 is TGTGCCAGCAGCCCTAAGATGTCTGGAGGGAATGAGCAGTTCTTC. Its protein product is CASSPKMSGGNEQFF.

The V call is TRBV2, the J call TRBJ1-2; no reliable D call. CDR1 is SNHLY and CDR2 is FYNNEI in the germline V gene. The CDR3 totals 14 residues. V lost 3 bases and J 1 base, leaving 9 bases between the germline ends. DNA for the CDR3: TGTGCCAGCAGTGACGTATCGGGTAACTATGGCTACACCTTC. Translating gives CASSDVSGNYGYTF.

A remark on this clone: Compared with germline, one end of the junction differs, possibly owing to a read error. The chain is built from TRBV7-9 and TRBJ1-2; no clear D gene. The CDR3 is made up of 8 amino acids. CDR1 SEHNR and CDR2 FQNEAQ come from the germline V gene (reference sequence). CDR3 loop: CASSISSF. CDR3 nucleotides: TGTGCCAGCAGCATTTCGAGCTTC. Complete variable domain (other parts from reference TRBV7-9 and TRBJ1-2): DTGVSQNPRHKITKRGQNVTFRCDPISEHNRLYWYRQTLGQGPEFLTYFQNEAQLEKSRLLSDRFSAERPKGSFSTLEIQRTEQGDSAMYLCASSISSFGSGTRLTVV.

The chain couples TRBV5-5 to TRBJ2-7; perhaps TRBD1 as D (6 bases). The germline V and J ends were trimmed by 4 bases and 5 bases, with 13 bases remaining between them. CDR1 SGHKS and CDR2 YYEKEE come from the germline V gene (reference sequence). The CDR3 runs 13 residues. CDR3 sequence: CASSRQVVNEQYF. CDR3 DNA: TGTGCCAGCAGCCGACAGGTGGTGAACGAGCAGTACTTC.

The chain employs TRBV27 and TRBJ1-5; D is perhaps TRBD1 (5 bases). V shed 5 bases and J shed 0 bases, with 11 bases lying between them. The CDR3 is 15 amino acids. Germline assignment: CDR1 MNHEY and CDR2 SMNVEV (reference sequence). Here the CDR3 DNA reads TGTGCCAGCAGTCGCAACACAGGTAGCAATCAGCCCCAGCATTTT. It is translated as CASSRNTGSNQPQHF.

The chain employs TRBV2 and TRBJ2-1, with a tentative D call TRBD2 (5 bases). V lost 4 bases, J lost 6 bases, and 10 bases lay in between. CDR3 length: 13 amino acids. Germline V CDR1 and CDR2: SNHLY, FYNNEI. In DNA form, the CDR3 reads TGTGCCAGCAGTGGGTACGAGGGCAATGAGCAGTTCTTC. Translation gives CASSGYEGNEQFF.

This clone has a handful of counts. The chain recombines TRBV7-9 with TRBJ1-2; TRBD1 matches at 9 bases. The V segment lost 5 bases and the J segment 4 bases; nucleotides outside the gene matches: 5. This CDR3 region has 14 residues. Germline V gene sequence: CDR1 SEHNR, CDR2 FQNEAQ (reference sequence). CDR3 region: CASSRGQGLYGYTF. The DNA for the CDR3 is TGTGCCAGCAGCCGGGGACAGGGCCTCTATGGCTACACCTTC. The complete variable domain, with remaining parts taken from reference TRBV7-9 and TRBJ1-2, reads DTGVSQNPRHKITKRGQNVTFRCDPISEHNRLYWYRQTLGQGPEFLTYFQNEAQLEKSRLLSDRFSAERPKGSFSTLEIQRTEQGDSAMYLCASSRGQGLYGYTFGSGTRLTVV.

The chain uses TRBV6-6 and TRBJ1-2; a possible D gene is TRBD1 (6 bases). With 2 bases removed from V and 2 bases from J, the gap between germline ends came to 15 bases. This CDR3 contains 16 residues. CDR1 MNHNY and CDR2 SVGAGI come from the germline V gene (reference sequence). In DNA form, the CDR3 reads TGTGCCAGCAGTTACCGCGGGGGCGCCGGGAACTATGGCTACACCTTC. Translating gives CASSYRGGAGNYGYTF.

The chain couples TRBV6-6 to TRBJ2-4; 7 bases line up with TRBD1. Germline CDR1 reads MNHNY; CDR2 reads SVGAGI (reference sequence). The junction had 7 bases not matched to a gene; V was cut back by 2 bases and J by 6 bases. The CDR3 sequence is 15 residues long. CDR3 DNA sequence: TGTGCCAGCAGTTACCGGGGACAGTCCGGAAACATTCAGTACTTC. It encodes CASSYRGQSGNIQYF.

The chain is built from TRBV6-6 and TRBJ1-3; TRBD1 matches 9 bases. Germline-derived CDR1 and CDR2 are MNHNY and SVGAGI (reference sequence). Germline trimming cut 6 bases from V and 0 bases from J; bases unmatched to any gene: 3. This CDR3 comprises 15 residues. The CDR3 spells CASSTGQGSGNTIYF. The CDR3 DNA sequence: TGTGCCAGCAGCACGGGACAGGGCTCTGGAAACACCATATATTTT.